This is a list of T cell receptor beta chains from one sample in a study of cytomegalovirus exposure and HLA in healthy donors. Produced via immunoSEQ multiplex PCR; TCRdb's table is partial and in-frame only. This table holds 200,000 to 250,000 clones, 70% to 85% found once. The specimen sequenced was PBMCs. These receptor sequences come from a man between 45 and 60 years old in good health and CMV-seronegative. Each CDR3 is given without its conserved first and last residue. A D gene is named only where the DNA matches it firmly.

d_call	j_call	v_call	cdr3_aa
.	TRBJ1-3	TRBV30	AWARGSGNTIY
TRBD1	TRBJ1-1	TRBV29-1	SVTGVGTEAF
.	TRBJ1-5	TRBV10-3	AISGQPSNQPQH
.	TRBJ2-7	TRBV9	ASSYRDRSSYEQY
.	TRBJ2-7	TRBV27	ASSLFPLTYEQY
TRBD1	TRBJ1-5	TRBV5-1	ASSGTGAGQPQH
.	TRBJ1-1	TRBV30	AWSKIRDFTEAF
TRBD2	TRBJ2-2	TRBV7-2	ASSIWTSGAGELF
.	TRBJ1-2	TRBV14	ASSRANYGYT
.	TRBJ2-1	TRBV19	ASTPRGLLNEQF
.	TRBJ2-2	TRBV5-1	ASSLGGLFTGELF
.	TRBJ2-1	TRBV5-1	ASSLSSPPRNEQF
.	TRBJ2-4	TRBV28	ASSSPTAFVAKNIQY
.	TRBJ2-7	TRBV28	ASNRAPASSYEQY
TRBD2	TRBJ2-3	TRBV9	ASSVVGAGVSTDTQY
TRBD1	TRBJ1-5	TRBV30	AWSRDRPSAQH
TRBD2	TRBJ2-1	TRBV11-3	ASSGTSGPLHNEQF
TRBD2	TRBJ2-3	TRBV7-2	ASSVVGGSRLDTQY
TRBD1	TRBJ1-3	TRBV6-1	ASSSGGAGNTIY
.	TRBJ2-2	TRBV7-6	ASSRENTNTGELF
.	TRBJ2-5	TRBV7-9	ASSLEVGGTSSTQY
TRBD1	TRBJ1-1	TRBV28	ASLPQGASTEAF
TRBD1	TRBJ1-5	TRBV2	ASSATGQTHQPQH
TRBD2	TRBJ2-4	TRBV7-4	ASSLEAGLAGKLAKNIQY
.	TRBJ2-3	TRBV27	ASAWVRTDTQY
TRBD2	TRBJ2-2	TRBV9	ASSASGSGIGELF
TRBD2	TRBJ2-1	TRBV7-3	ASSLKSSGREQF
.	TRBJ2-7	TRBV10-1	ASSEGRRYEQY
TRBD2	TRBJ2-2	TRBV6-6	ASGTIGTGELF
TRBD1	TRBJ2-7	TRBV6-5	ATKKGQGTYEQY
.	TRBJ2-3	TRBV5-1	ASSLGQAIDTQY
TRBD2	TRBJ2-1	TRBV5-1	ASSLTGGNYNEQF
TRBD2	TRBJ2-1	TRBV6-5	ASGGGESIDNEQF
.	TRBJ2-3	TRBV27	ASSFQNTDTQY
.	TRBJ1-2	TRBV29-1	SVVTGGNYGYT
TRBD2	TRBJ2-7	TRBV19	ASSPVLAGPYEQY
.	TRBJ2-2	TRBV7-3	ASSADFLTGELF
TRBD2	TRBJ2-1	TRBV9	ASSVRPVIGTSSDEQF
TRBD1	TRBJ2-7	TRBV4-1	ASSQVRTGGHEQY
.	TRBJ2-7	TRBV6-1	ASSTQGRHEQY
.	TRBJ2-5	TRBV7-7	ASSLEDRPQETQY
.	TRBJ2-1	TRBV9	ASSAGGAHDNEQL
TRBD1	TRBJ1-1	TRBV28	ASSPRTGGYTEAF
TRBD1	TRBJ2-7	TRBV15	ATSTGQGARYEQY
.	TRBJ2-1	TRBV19	ASSPRELQNNEQF
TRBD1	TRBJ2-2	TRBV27	AIKPGGTNTGELF
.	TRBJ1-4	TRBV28	ASSTSKTTNEKLF
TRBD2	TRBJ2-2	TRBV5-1	ASSFRLAGPTGELF
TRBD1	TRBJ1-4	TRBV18	ASSLNRGRTEKLF
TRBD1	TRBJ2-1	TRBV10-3	AVRDSISYNEQF
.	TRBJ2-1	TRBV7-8	ASSFPGGKDNEQF
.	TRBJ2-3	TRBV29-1	SVPLQVTDTQY
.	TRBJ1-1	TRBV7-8	ASSLDLSGWTEAF
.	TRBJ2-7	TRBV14	ASSQVWPGYEQY
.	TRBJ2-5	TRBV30	AWKRDRGEAQY
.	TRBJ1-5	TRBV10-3	AISESSRLLTGQPQH
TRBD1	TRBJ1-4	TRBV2	ASTRDRNEKLF
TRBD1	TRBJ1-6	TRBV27	ASSARQGDSPLH
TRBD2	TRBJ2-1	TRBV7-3	ASSALSGRAPYNEQF